This TCR beta chain was sequenced for a study of cytomegalovirus exposure and HLA in healthy donors. As regards this clone: Its antigen is not identified.

The germline gives CDR1 SGDLS, CDR2 YYNGEE. Trimming took 3 bases from V and 6 from J, leaving 7 bases between them. The CDR3 has 12 residues. General study points: Most sequenced TCRs were rare (though some public TCRs occurred in many donors).

The data were produced by immunoSEQ multiplex PCR, yet TCRdb's version contains in-frame clones alone and is incomplete. This sample carries about 54,000 clones, roughly nine tenths of them seen once, and the ten largest clones take approximately 8.4%. The chain uses TRBV9 and TRBJ2-1; no reliable D call. Input material: PBMCs. The sequence was collected from a woman under 30 in good health and CMV-seropositive. The CDR3 is CASSGEVNEQFF. The CDR3 DNA reads TGTGCCAGCAGCGGAGAGGTCAATGAGCAGTTCTTC.